This is a list of T cell receptor beta chains from one sample in a study of T cell responses to AZD1222 COVID-19 vaccine. Profiling relied on immunoSEQ multiplex PCR, and the TCRdb table lists in-frame clones only, not all of them. The data contain some 100,000 clones, around nine tenths of them singletons. The material sequenced was peripheral blood, taken on day 0 of AZD1222 vaccination. These receptors were collected from an adult in good health. Both conserved end residues are part of each CDR3. Each record gives: J gene, D gene, clone size, V gene, CDR3 DNA, CDR3 protein. The D gene is left open where the match is weak. Clone sizes are given selectively: once, few, many, or a class where the clone is expanded.

>TRBJ2-5|TRBD1|NA|TRBV3-1/TRBV3-2
TGTGCCAGCAGCCAAGGAGAGGGGGCAGGGGTTAGAGAGACCCAGTACTTC
CASSQGEGAGVRETQYF
>TRBJ2-5|TRBD1|NA|TRBV11-2
TGTGCCAGCAGCTCAACAGGGGTCGGCGAGACCCAGTACTTC
CASSSTGVGETQYF
>TRBJ1-4|NA|NA|TRBV5-6
TGTGCCAGCAGCGCCAGACAGACACAACTAAGTAATGAAAAACTGTTTTTT
CASSARQTQLSNEKLFF
>TRBJ2-3|NA|NA|TRBV9
TGTGCCAGCAGCGTAGCTGAACGGCCCATCTACACAGATACGCAGTATTTT
CASSVAERPIYTDTQYF
>TRBJ1-2|NA|NA|TRBV18
TGTGCCAGCAGCGGACAGTCCGAAAACTATGGCTACACCTTC
CASSGQSENYGYTF
>TRBJ2-2|TRBD1|NA|TRBV18
TGTGCCAGCTCACGAAGACAGGGTGGGACCGGGGAGCTGTTTTTT
CASSRRQGGTGELFF
>TRBJ2-1|TRBD2|NA|TRBV11-3
TGTGCCAGCAGCTTAGAGACTAGCGGGTCCTACAATGAGCAGTTCTTC
CASSLETSGSYNEQFF
>TRBJ2-3|NA|NA|TRBV19
TGTGCCAGTAGTATCGGGCAGGGGTTTGGCACAGATACGCAGTATTTT
CASSIGQGFGTDTQYF
>TRBJ2-6|NA|NA|TRBV9
TGTGCCAGCAGCGTAGCCCCAGTTAACAGGGTTGGGGCCAACGTCCTGACTTTC
CASSVAPVNRVGANVLTF
>TRBJ1-1|NA|NA|TRBV29-1
TGCAGCGTTGTTGCCCGACAGGCGAGGGCTTTCTTT
CSVVARQARAFF
>TRBJ1-1|NA|NA|TRBV5-4
TGTGCCAGCAGCTTGGACTGGGGGGGGCGCACTGAAGCTTTCTTT
CASSLDWGGRTEAFF
>TRBJ2-3|NA|NA|TRBV7-9
TGTGCCAGCAGCTCATTGGGGAACACAGATACGCAGTATTTT
CASSSLGNTDTQYF
>TRBJ2-7|TRBD2|NA|TRBV29-1
TGCAGCGTTGAGGGGCTAGCGGGGGACTCCTACGAGCAGTACTTC
CSVEGLAGDSYEQYF
>TRBJ2-2|NA|few|TRBV9
TGTGCCAGCATGGTGGGGGAGTCCACCGGGGAGCTGTTTTTT
CASMVGESTGELFF
>TRBJ1-2|NA|NA|TRBV14
TGTGCCAGCAGCCAAGATCGACTGGGGTTAGGTGGTGGCTACACCTTC
CASSQDRLGLGGGYTF
>TRBJ2-2|TRBD2|NA|TRBV10-3
TGTGCCACCAGCCCTAGCGGGAGCCACCCCGGGGAGCTGTTTTTT
CATSPSGSHPGELFF
>TRBJ1-1|NA|NA|TRBV3-1/TRBV3-2
TGTGCCAGCAGCCAAGGGGGGGTGGTTGGAACTGAAGCTTTCTTT
CASSQGGVVGTEAFF
>TRBJ1-2|TRBD1|NA|TRBV7-3
TGTGCCAGCAGCCAAACAAGACAGGGGGTCGGTGGCTACACCTTC
CASSQTRQGVGGYTF
>TRBJ1-6|NA|once|TRBV7-2
TGTGCCAGCAGCAAGGACGGGAGGTCACCCCTCCACTTT
CASSKDGRSPLHF